One sample yielded the 28 T cell receptor beta chains listed below, sequenced in a study of early T cells in non-severe SARS-CoV-2 infection. TCRdb re-called the 5' RACE reads through MiXCR, storing one row per CDR3 protein. Of fewer than 120,000 distinct CDR3 sequences listed, around an eighth are singletons. The sample consisted of whole blood, taken at baseline. The receptors were sampled from an adult who was a healthcare worker with PCR-confirmed SARS-CoV-2 infection or an uninfected control (not recorded which).

In this sample, this clonotype turned up many times. This sequence joins TRBV7-8 and TRBJ1-1; D remains ambiguous. The CDR3 has 13 amino acids. The germline V and J ends were trimmed by 3 bases and 1 base, with 6 bases remaining between them. CDR1 is SGHVS, CDR2 FQNEAQ, per germline. CDR3 sequence: CASSLVQNTEAFF. The CDR3 DNA reads as TGTGCCAGCAGCTTGGTACAGAACACTGAAGCTTTCTTT.

In this sample, this clonotype turned up a few times. The V and J genes are TRBV6-1 and TRBJ2-5, with D hard to call. V lost 5 bases and J lost 5, with 15 bases in between. The CDR3 contains 14 residues. Germline V gene lookup returns CDR1 MNHNS and CDR2 SASEGT. CDR3 DNA: TGTGCCAGCAGTATTAACGGCATGGAGGAGACCCAGTACTTC. It yields the protein CASSINGMEETQYF.

This clonotype appeared once. The V gene is TRBV29-1, the J gene TRBJ2-7, with TRBD2 identical over 15 bases. The CDR3 sequence is 14 residues long. V was pared by 4 bases and J by 4 bases, with 2 bases of the junction left unmatched. CDR1 is SQVTM, CDR2 ANQGSEA, per germline. CDR3 coding DNA: TGCAGCGTTGGGACTAGCGGGAGGGCGTACGAGCAGTACTTC. Residues: CSVGTSGRAYEQYF.

This clonotype showed up many times. The rearrangement links TRBV7-9 to TRBJ1-4; D not certain. Germline-derived CDR1 and CDR2 are SEHNR and FQNEAQ (reference sequence). CDR3 size: 14 residues. Trimming removed 5 bases at V and 8 bases at J, with 15 bases between. The CDR3: CASSLRSPKEKLFF. CDR3 nucleotides: TGTGCCAGCAGCCTACGATCACCGAAAGAAAAACTGTTTTTT.

In this sample, this clonotype turned up a few times. The V call is TRBV18, the J call TRBJ1-6, with D possibly being TRBD1 (5 bases). The CDR3 runs 16 residues. The ends were cut back, 3 bases at V and 8 bases at J, with 17 bases in the middle. Looked up from germline, CDR1 is KGHSH and CDR2 is LQKENI. CDR3 bases: TGTGCCAGCTCACCTAACGGGGGATCCCAATATTCACCCCTCCACTTT. Its protein product is CASSPNGGSQYSPLHF. Full variable domain (rest looked up from reference TRBV18 and TRBJ1-6): NAGVMQNPRHLVRRRGQEARLRCSPMKGHSHVYWYRQLPEEGLKFMVYLQKENIIDESGMPKERFSAEFPKEGPSILRIQQVVRGDSAAYFCASSPNGGSQYSPLHFGNGTRLTVT.

This clonotype showed up just a few times. The chain uses TRBV12-3 or TRBV12-4 and TRBJ2-1, with TRBD2 matching 11 bases. V lost 6 bases to trimming and J lost 7 bases; unmatched junction nucleotides: 8. The CDR3 is 15 residues long. The CDR3 DNA follows: TGTGCCAGCAGGCTTACTAGCGGGAGTATGAATGAGCAGTTCTTC. Translated, it gives CASRLTSGSMNEQFF.

This clonotype was seen ten or more times. The chain joins TRBV18 to TRBJ1-2; D is perhaps TRBD1 (6 bases). Germline V gene sequence: CDR1 KGHSH, CDR2 LQKENI. Trimming removed 2 bases from V and 4 bases from J, with 14 bases in between. The CDR3 runs 15 residues. In nucleotides, the CDR3 is TGTGCCAGCTCACCAGGGCGACAGGAGACCTATGGCTACACCTTC. It codes for CASSPGRQETYGYTF.

The rearrangement uses TRBV30 and TRBJ1-1; TRBD1 agrees at 7 bases. The CDR3 runs 13 residues. The germline CDR1 and CDR2 sequences are GTSNPN and SVGIG (reference sequence). V shed 5 bases and J 0 bases; nucleotides not matched to a gene: 3. The CDR3 nucleotides are TGTGCCTGGGCCAGGGGGATGAACACTGAAGCTTTCTTT. It is translated as CAWARGMNTEAFF.

This clonotype was detected many times. The CDR3 nucleotides read TGTGCCAGCAGGAGTCTAGCCAAAAACATTCAGTACTTC. It yields the protein CASRSLAKNIQYF. The genes are TRBV2 and TRBJ2-4; D is unclear. The CDR3 length is 13 residues. From germline, CDR1 is SNHLY and CDR2 FYNNEI. Trimming cost V 6 bases and J 0 bases, with 6 bases left between them.

This clonotype was found a few times. The chain combines TRBV6-5 with TRBJ2-1, with 9 bases fitting TRBD2. The V gene end was trimmed by 0 bases and the J gene end by 10 bases; junction bases not matched to a gene: 10. The germline V gene encodes CDR1 MNHEY and CDR2 SVGAGI. This CDR3 contains 16 residues. This chain's CDR3 is CASSYSLSGGLGEQFF. DNA of the CDR3: TGTGCCAGCAGTTACTCGCTTAGCGGGGGCCTAGGAGAGCAGTTCTTC.

This clonotype has more than one count but fewer than ten. The V call is TRBV2, the J call TRBJ1-3, with D uncertain. This CDR3 has 17 residues. Germline-derived CDR1 and CDR2 are SNHLY and FYNNEI. Trimming left V 3 bases short and J 0 bases short, with 15 bases between. As DNA, the CDR3 is TGTGCCAGCAGTGACAGGCAGCTTCTCCACTCTGGAAACACCATATATTTT. This translates into CASSDRQLLHSGNTIYF.

This clonotype was counted at least ten times. V is TRBV29-1 and J is TRBJ1-4, with unresolved D. The germline gives CDR1 SQVTM, CDR2 ANQGSEA. The CDR3 contains 13 residues. V was pared by 4 bases and J by 7 bases, with 13 bases between. The CDR3 region is CSVAVTPGEKLFF. CDR3 DNA sequence: TGCAGCGTTGCCGTGACTCCGGGTGAAAAACTGTTTTTT. Drawing the rest from reference TRBV29-1 and TRBJ1-4, the complete variable domain is SAVISQKPSRDICQRGTSLTIQCQVDSQVTMMFWYRQQPGQSLTLIATANQGSEATYESGFVIDKFPISRPNLTFSTLTVSNMSPEDSSIYLCSVAVTPGEKLFFGSGTQLSVL.

This clonotype was picked up many times. CDR3 sequence (DNA): TGCAGTGCTAGAGGGTCGTTGTTAACCAGCCCCATAGATACGCAGTATTTT. It specifies CSARGSLLTSPIDTQYF. The genes are TRBV20-1 and TRBJ2-3; no firm D call. V shed 1 base and J shed 5 bases, with 22 bases lying between them. The CDR3 is made up of 17 amino acids. Germline lookup yields CDR1 DFQATT and CDR2 SNEGSKA (reference sequence).

V gene TRBV9 combines with J gene TRBJ2-3; TRBD2 is a possible D gene (5 bases). V lost 3 bases to trimming and J lost 5 bases, with 13 bases between them. This CDR3 is built from 14 residues. CDR1 and CDR2 from the germline V gene are SGDLS and YYNGEE. The CDR3 bases are TGTGCCAGCAGCGCCCAATTACTAGGAGATACGCAGTATTTT. It yields the protein CASSAQLLGDTQYF.

This clonotype has only a few counts. The chain employs TRBV11-1 and TRBJ2-7; D might be TRBD1 (6 bases). The length of the CDR3 is 15 residues. With 2 bases removed from V and 3 bases from J, the gap between germline ends came to 14 bases. Germline values: CDR1 SGHAT, CDR2 FQDESV (reference sequence). CDR3: CASSLRDTALYEQYF. For the CDR3, the DNA is TGTGCCAGCAGCTTAAGGGACACCGCCCTCTACGAGCAGTACTTC.

There are a few counts of this clonotype. V is TRBV18 and J is TRBJ2-7; 9 bases are a match to TRBD2. This CDR3 has 16 amino acids. From germline, CDR1 is KGHSH and CDR2 LQKENI. With V trimmed by 3 bases and J by 0 bases, 6 bases remained unmatched. In nucleotides, the CDR3 is TGTGCCAGCTCACCTTCGGCGGGAGGGCCCTCCTACGAGCAGTACTTC. Its translation: CASSPSAGGPSYEQYF. Together with reference TRBV18 and TRBJ2-7, the CDR3 gives the full variable domain: NAGVMQNPRHLVRRRGQEARLRCSPMKGHSHVYWYRQLPEEGLKFMVYLQKENIIDESGMPKERFSAEFPKEGPSILRIQQVVRGDSAAYFCASSPSAGGPSYEQYFGPGTRLTVT.

V is TRBV29-1 and J is TRBJ1-3; D is perhaps TRBD1 (6 bases). The V gene's germline CDR1 is SQVTM and CDR2 ANQGSEA. The V end lost 7 bases, the J end lost 0 bases, and 13 bases lay between the germline ends. The CDR3 is made up of 14 amino acids. The CDR3 is CSAPRDTSGNTIYF. CDR3 DNA sequence: TGCAGCGCCCCGCGGGACACCTCTGGAAACACCATATATTTT.

The rearrangement links TRBV12-3 or TRBV12-4 to TRBJ1-1; D remains unclear. The CDR3 is 14 amino acids. V was trimmed by 2 bases and J by 6 bases, leaving 13 bases between them. The CDR3 coding sequence is TGTGCCAGCAGTTTAAGGCGGAGTAACGCTGAAGCTTTCTTT. Amino acids: CASSLRRSNAEAFF.

With regard to this clonotype: A read error may produce the germline difference seen at one junction end. This rearrangement joins TRBV5-6 to TRBJ1-1; TRBD1 is a possible D gene (5 bases). Germline-derived CDR1 and CDR2 are SGHDT and YYEEEE. CDR3 length: 14 amino acids. The CDR3 is CASSLAGLSTEVFF. CDR3 DNA sequence: TGTGCCAGCAGCTTGGCAGGGCTGAGCACTGAAGTTTTCTTT.

This chain links TRBV20-1 with TRBJ2-1, with 9 bases aligning to TRBD2. Germline V lookup: CDR1 DFQATT, CDR2 SNEGSKA (reference sequence). The ends lost 6 bases at V and 4 bases at J; junction bases unmatched: 4. The CDR3 runs to 13 residues. The CDR3 spells CSAEGLAYNEQFF. CDR3 bases: TGCAGTGCGGAGGGACTAGCTTACAATGAGCAGTTCTTC.

This clonotype was detected many times. CDR3 in amino acids: CASSLRYSNQPQHF. The CDR3 nucleotides are TGTGCCAGCAGCTTAAGGTATAGCAATCAGCCCCAGCATTTT. V and J are TRBV13 and TRBJ1-5, with unresolved D. Trimming cost V 2 bases and J 0 bases, with 5 bases left between them. CDR1 is PRHDT and CDR2 is FYEKMQ in the germline V gene (reference sequence). CDR3 length: 14 residues.

This clonotype was counted between two and nine times. The chain recombines TRBV29-1 with TRBJ2-1, with 7 bases matching TRBD2. Germline loops: CDR1 SQVTM, CDR2 ANQGSEA. Trimming cost V 8 bases and J 6 bases; bases outside gene matches: 10. The length of the CDR3 is 13 residues. The CDR3 spells CSMLAVLGNEQFF. CDR3 nucleotide sequence: TGCAGCATGCTAGCGGTACTGGGCAATGAGCAGTTCTTC.

The chain employs TRBV27 and TRBJ2-7; no clear D. This CDR3 is built from 13 residues. Germline CDR1 and CDR2: MNHEY and SMNVEV (reference sequence). Trimming removed 5 bases from V and 2 bases from J, with 10 bases in between. The CDR3 coding sequence is TGTGCCAGCAGTCAGTTAAGCCCCTACGAGCAGTACTTC. Translation gives CASSQLSPYEQYF.

V gene TRBV29-1 combines with J gene TRBJ1-1; D unresolved. Germline CDR1 SQVTM, CDR2 ANQGSEA. The CDR3 runs 12 residues. Trimming took 0 bases from V and 1 from J, leaving 3 bases between them. CDR3 in DNA: TGCAGCGTTGAAGAAAGGAACACTGAAGCTTTCTTT. It codes for CSVEERNTEAFF.

This clonotype was recorded many times. V and J are TRBV7-8 and TRBJ2-2; TRBD1 agrees at 9 bases. V was pared by 4 bases and J by 6 bases, with 6 bases of the junction left unmatched. The CDR3 consists of 15 residues. CDR1 and CDR2 (germline): SGHVS, FQNEAQ. Here the CDR3 reads CASSSTGTGSGELFF. Written as DNA, the CDR3 is TGTGCCAGCAGCTCCACCGGGACAGGGTCCGGGGAGCTGTTTTTT.

In this sample, this clonotype turned up a few times. CDR3 residues: CASNRDRVKSEAFF. In DNA, the CDR3 is TGTGCCAGTAACCGGGACAGGGTAAAGTCAGAAGCTTTCTTT. The chain joins TRBV2 to TRBJ1-1; 9 bases are a match to TRBD1. Losses at the gene ends were 9 bases for V and 8 bases for J; bases not matched to a gene: 13. Germline CDR1 reads SNHLY; CDR2 reads FYNNEI. The CDR3 runs 14 residues.

This clonotype came up a few times. This rearrangement joins TRBV19 to TRBJ1-2; TRBD1 matches at 11 bases. Per germline, CDR1 LNHDA and CDR2 SQIVND (reference sequence). The CDR3 sequence is 14 residues long. V was pared by 10 bases and J by 1 base, with 5 bases of the junction left unmatched. The CDR3 protein is CATLGQGGNYGYTF. The CDR3 DNA sequence: TGTGCCACCCTGGGACAGGGGGGTAACTATGGCTACACCTTC.

J is TRBJ1-1 and V is TRBV5-5, with D hard to call. The V end was cut by 2 bases, the J end by 3 bases, with 8 bases between. This CDR3 spans 13 amino acids. Germline CDR1 is SGHKS and CDR2 is YYEKEE (reference sequence). CDR3 bases: TGTGCCAGCAGCTTTATGGGAGACACTGAAGCTTTCTTT. Its translation: CASSFMGDTEAFF.